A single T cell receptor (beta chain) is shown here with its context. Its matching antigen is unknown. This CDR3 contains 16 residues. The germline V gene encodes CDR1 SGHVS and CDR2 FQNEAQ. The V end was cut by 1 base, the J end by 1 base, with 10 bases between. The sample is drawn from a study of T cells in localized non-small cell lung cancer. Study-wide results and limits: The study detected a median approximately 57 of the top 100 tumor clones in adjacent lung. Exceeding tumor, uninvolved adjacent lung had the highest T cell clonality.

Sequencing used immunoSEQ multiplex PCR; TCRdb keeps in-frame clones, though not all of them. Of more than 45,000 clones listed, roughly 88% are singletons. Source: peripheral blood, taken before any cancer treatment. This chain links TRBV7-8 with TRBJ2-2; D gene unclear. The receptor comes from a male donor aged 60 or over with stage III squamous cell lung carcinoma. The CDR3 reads CASSLGVPVNTGELFF. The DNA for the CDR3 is TGTGCCAGCAGCTTAGGGGTGCCCGTGAACACCGGGGAGCTGTTTTTT.